Listed here are 25 T cell receptor beta chains from one sample, sequenced in a study of a mutant IDH1 vaccine in newly diagnosed glioma. The table came from immunoSEQ multiplex PCR; TCRdb's copy has only in-frame clones and leaves some out. The repertoire includes 85,000 to 100,000 clones, 83% of them detected once, and around 7.4% sits in the top ten. Time point noted: baseline, week 1 (first vaccination visit). Specified treatment: pre-vaccination baseline after standard-of-care therapy. This specimen was PBMCs, taken from a glioma patient treated with radiotherapy, temozolomide or both. The receptors stem from a woman aged 50 to 65 with glioma.

The chain has TRBV30 and TRBJ1-4, with 7 nucleotides matching TRBD1. This CDR3 contains 14 residues. Unmatched junction bases numbered 7, after V lost 3 bases and J lost 6 bases. Looked up from germline, CDR1 is GTSNPN and CDR2 is SVGIG (reference sequence). The CDR3 reads CAWSPDRVDEKLFF. In DNA, the CDR3 is TGTGCCTGGAGCCCCGACAGGGTTGATGAAAAACTGTTTTTT.

This clone is a singleton in its sample. This chain connects TRBV28 to TRBJ2-7; 9 nucleotides match TRBD1. V gave up 4 bases and J gave up 2 bases; unmatched junction bases: 6. Germline CDR1 MDHEN, CDR2 SYDVKM. This CDR3 has 15 amino acids. CDR3 protein: CASSSRDRVTYEQYF. The CDR3 region has the DNA TGTGCCAGCAGTTCCCGGGACAGGGTCACCTACGAGCAGTACTTC.

This clone was seen a few times. CDR3: CASSPRTDAGPQHF. The CDR3 DNA sequence: TGTGCCAGCAGCCCCCGGACGGACGCCGGGCCCCAGCATTTT. The chain combines TRBV9 with TRBJ1-5, with D unclear. The CDR3 consists of 14 residues. Trimming took 4 bases from V and 9 from J, leaving 17 bases between them. Germline CDR1 is SGDLS and CDR2 is YYNGEE.

The chain has TRBV5-1 and TRBJ2-1; 12 positions agree with TRBD2. The CDR3 is 15 residues long. Germline V gives CDR1 SGHRS, CDR2 YFSETQ. The V segment lost 1 base and the J segment 7 bases; nucleotides outside the gene matches: 3. The CDR3 protein is CASSLQTSGGNEQFF. The CDR3, as DNA: TGCGCCAGCAGCTTGCAAACTAGCGGGGGGAATGAGCAGTTCTTC.

This chain uses TRBV5-1 with TRBJ2-1; tentatively, D is TRBD1 or TRBD2 (5 bases each). V gave up 0 bases and J gave up 2 bases, with 9 bases separating them. Germline V gene data show CDR1 as SGHRS and CDR2 as YFSETQ. The CDR3 is made up of 15 amino acids. The CDR3 region is CASSLAPGPYNEQFF. DNA of the CDR3: TGCGCCAGCAGCTTGGCCCCGGGACCCTACAATGAGCAGTTCTTC.

V and J are TRBV2 and TRBJ1-1; D call uncertain. CDR1 is SNHLY and CDR2 is FYNNEI in the germline V gene. This CDR3 is built from 12 residues. V dropped 6 bases and J dropped 4 bases, with 9 bases sitting between them. Written as DNA, the CDR3 is TGTGCCAGCAGCGCAGAGCCCACTGAAGCTTTCTTT. It is translated as CASSAEPTEAFF. The whole variable domain, remainder taken from reference TRBV2 and TRBJ1-1, is EPEVTQTPSHQVTQMGQEVILRCVPISNHLYFYWYRQILGQKVEFLVSFYNNEISEKSEIFDDQFSVERPDGSNFTLKIRSTKLEDSAMYFCASSAEPTEAFFGQGTRLTVV.

The rearrangement links TRBV5-6 to TRBJ2-7; TRBD1 aligns across 7 bases. Germline V CDR1 and CDR2: SGHDT, YYEEEE. CDR3 size: 11 residues. V dropped 3 bases and J dropped 6; count of bases not matched to a gene: 0. The CDR3 here is CASSSGGEQYF. CDR3 bases: TGTGCCAGCAGCTCAGGGGGCGAGCAGTACTTC.

This chain's CDR3 is CASSFRTFGYTF. CDR3 DNA: TGTGCCAGCAGTTTCAGGACCTTTGGTTACACCTTC. This sequence joins TRBV28 and TRBJ1-2; the D is unclear. The germline gives CDR1 MDHEN, CDR2 SYDVKM. The CDR3 runs 12 residues. Deletions cut 3 bases from V and 11 bases from J, with 13 bases between.

V usage is TRBV7-9 and J usage is TRBJ1-5, with a possible D match to TRBD1 (5 bases). The length of the CDR3 is 15 residues. V was cut by 2 bases and J by 4 bases, with 12 bases left in between. CDR1 SEHNR and CDR2 FQNEAQ come from the germline V gene (reference sequence). As DNA, the CDR3 is TGTGCCAGCAGCTTAAGCGGGACGGATAATCAGCCCCAGCATTTT. Protein product: CASSLSGTDNQPQHF. Full variable domain (outside the CDR3, taken from reference TRBV7-9 and TRBJ1-5): DTGVSQNPRHKITKRGQNVTFRCDPISEHNRLYWYRQTLGQGPEFLTYFQNEAQLEKSRLLSDRFSAERPKGSFSTLEIQRTEQGDSAMYLCASSLSGTDNQPQHFGDGTRLSIL.

This clone was found a few times. The V gene is TRBV19, the J gene TRBJ2-7; D is tentatively TRBD1 or TRBD2 (5 bases each). From germline, CDR1 is LNHDA and CDR2 SQIVND (reference sequence). CDR3 length: 13 residues. Trimming removed 5 bases from V and 4 bases from J, with 12 bases in between. CDR3 sequence reads: CASSSAEGYEQYF. Here the CDR3 DNA reads TGTGCCAGTAGTTCAGCCGAGGGGTACGAGCAGTACTTC. Based on the CDR3 plus reference TRBV19 and TRBJ2-7, the full variable domain is DGGITQSPKYLFRKEGQNVTLSCEQNLNHDAMYWYRQDPGQGLRLIYYSQIVNDFQKGDIAEGYSVSREKKESFPLTVTSAQKNPTAFYLCASSSAEGYEQYFGPGTRLTVT.

The chain combines TRBV5-4 with TRBJ1-2; 8 nucleotides agree with TRBD1. This CDR3 comprises 13 residues. Germline CDR1 and CDR2: SGHNT and YYREEE (reference sequence). J was trimmed by 2 bases and V by 7 bases; bases with no gene match: 4. The CDR3 DNA is TGTGCCAGCCGCCGGACAGGGAACTATGGCTACACCTTC. Its protein product is CASRRTGNYGYTF.

The gene calls are TRBV5-1 and TRBJ2-1; either TRBD1 or TRBD2 may supply D (6 bases each). The ends were cut back, 3 bases at V and 6 bases at J, with 16 bases in the middle. Germline-derived CDR1 and CDR2 are SGHRS and YFSETQ. CDR3 size: 15 residues. The CDR3 spells CASSSEGGPINEQFF. CDR3 sequence (DNA): TGCGCCAGCAGCTCCGAGGGGGGACCCATCAATGAGCAGTTCTTC.

This chain links TRBV6-1 with TRBJ1-5; D remains ambiguous. Trimming removed 6 bases at V and 0 bases at J, with 6 bases between. CDR3 length equals 13 residues. CDR1 is MNHNS, CDR2 SASEGT, per germline. CDR3 protein: CASRPYSNQPQHF. The CDR3 DNA sequence: TGTGCCAGCAGACCCTATAGCAATCAGCCCCAGCATTTT.

The chain has TRBV6-5 and TRBJ1-1; maybe TRBD1 (6 bases). The germline CDR1 and CDR2 sequences are MNHEY and SVGAGI. V lost 4 bases and J lost 11, with 17 bases in between. This CDR3 spans 13 amino acids. As DNA, the CDR3 is TGTGCCAGCAGTTTGGACCTGACGGGGGCGGCTTTCTTT. Protein sequence: CASSLDLTGAAFF.

This chain uses TRBV9 with TRBJ2-7; no reliable D call. The V end was cut by 6 bases, the J end by 1 base, with 14 bases between. The V gene's germline CDR1 is SGDLS and CDR2 YYNGEE. This CDR3 has 14 amino acids. The CDR3 bases are TGTGCCAGCACCATAGGTCTTGAATCCTACGAGCAGTACTTC. This gives the protein CASTIGLESYEQYF. Full variable domain (rest looked up from reference TRBV9 and TRBJ2-7): DSGVTQTPKHLITATGQRVTLRCSPRSGDLSVYWYQQSLDQGLQFLIQYYNGEERAKGNILERFSAQQFPDLHSELNLSSLELGDSALYFCASTIGLESYEQYFGPGTRLTVT.

V and J are TRBV6-1 and TRBJ1-5; TRBD1 matches at 9 bases. This CDR3 comprises 15 residues. Germline values: CDR1 MNHNS, CDR2 SASEGT. Losses at the gene ends were 6 bases for V and 2 bases for J; bases not matched to a gene: 5. CDR3 protein: CASRGQGGGNQPQHF. The CDR3 nucleotides are TGTGCCAGCAGGGGACAGGGAGGGGGCAATCAGCCCCAGCATTTT.

This rearrangement joins TRBV5-1 to TRBJ2-7; 8 bases line up with TRBD1. Germline trimming cut 2 bases from V and 1 base from J; bases unmatched to any gene: 8. The CDR3 has 16 residues. Germline V gene data show CDR1 as SGHRS and CDR2 as YFSETQ. CDR3 DNA sequence: TGCGCCAGCAGCTTCCGACAGGGGTCCACGTCCTACGAGCAGTACTTC. Residues: CASSFRQGSTSYEQYF.

The chain couples TRBV5-4 to TRBJ1-2, with D possibly matching TRBD1 (5 bases). The germline CDR1 and CDR2 sequences are SGHNT and YYREEE (reference sequence). This CDR3 is built from 14 residues. V was clipped by 7 bases and J by 7 bases, with 20 bases between them. The DNA for the CDR3 is TGTGCCAGCGCCACGATTTGGGGGGATGGTGGCTACACCTTC. Translating it yields CASATIWGDGGYTF.

This rearrangement joins TRBV27 to TRBJ1-4; the D is unclear. CDR1 MNHEY and CDR2 SMNVEV come from the germline V gene (reference sequence). Trimming pared 2 bases from V and 6 bases from J, leaving 7 bases between. The CDR3 sequence is 13 residues long. The CDR3 loop reads CASSLIPDEKLFF. As DNA, the CDR3 is TGTGCCAGCAGTTTAATTCCCGATGAAAAACTGTTTTTT.

The rearrangement links TRBV10-3 to TRBJ2-1, with D perhaps given as TRBD1 or TRBD2 (5 bases each). This CDR3 is built from 14 residues. Germline loops: CDR1 ENHRY, CDR2 SYGVKD. V lost 3 bases, J lost 5 bases, and 11 bases lay in between. The chain's CDR3 is CAISDPGRHNEQFF. DNA of the CDR3: TGTGCCATCAGTGATCCGGGACGCCACAATGAGCAGTTCTTC.

The rearrangement uses TRBV5-1 and TRBJ1-5; D remains ambiguous. This CDR3 has 15 residues. CDR1 and CDR2 from the germline V gene are SGHRS and YFSETQ. V was clipped by 0 bases and J by 5 bases, with 12 bases between them. CDR3 residues: CASSLGNSAYQPQHF. CDR3 nucleotide sequence: TGCGCCAGCAGCTTGGGCAATTCAGCTTATCAGCCCCAGCATTTT.

This rearrangement joins TRBV2 to TRBJ2-1, with D unresolved. Trimming took 6 bases from V and 5 from J, leaving 11 bases between them. This CDR3 contains 13 residues. Looked up from germline, CDR1 is SNHLY and CDR2 is FYNNEI. CDR3 nucleotides: TGTGCCAGCAGCCCCCTAGGCGACAATGAGCAGTTCTTC. It yields the protein CASSPLGDNEQFF.

V usage is TRBV9 and J usage is TRBJ1-1, with no clear D. The CDR3 extends over 13 amino acids. Trimming shortened V by 0 bases and J by 4 bases, and 7 bases separated the two germline ends. Germline CDR1 reads SGDLS; CDR2 reads YYNGEE. CDR3 region: CASSVGASTEAFF. The DNA for the CDR3 is TGTGCCAGCAGCGTAGGCGCGAGCACTGAAGCTTTCTTT.

The chain couples TRBV29-1 to TRBJ1-2, with unresolved D. The CDR3 contains 10 residues. CDR1 is SQVTM, CDR2 ANQGSEA, per germline. The V end was cut by 7 bases, the J end by 9 bases, with 12 bases between. Written as DNA, the CDR3 is TGCAGCGCCGACGATAGGAGCTACACCTTC. Translating it yields CSADDRSYTF.

In this sample, this clone turned up once. The chain joins TRBV19 to TRBJ2-2; D not certain. The CDR3 is 15 amino acids. Trimming took off 1 base at V and 1 base at J, with 7 bases between the two ends. CDR1 and CDR2 (germline): LNHDA, SQIVND (reference sequence). CDR3 amino acids: CASSIAGRNTGELFF. In DNA form, the CDR3 reads TGTGCCAGTAGTATAGCGGGCAGGAACACCGGGGAGCTGTTTTTT.